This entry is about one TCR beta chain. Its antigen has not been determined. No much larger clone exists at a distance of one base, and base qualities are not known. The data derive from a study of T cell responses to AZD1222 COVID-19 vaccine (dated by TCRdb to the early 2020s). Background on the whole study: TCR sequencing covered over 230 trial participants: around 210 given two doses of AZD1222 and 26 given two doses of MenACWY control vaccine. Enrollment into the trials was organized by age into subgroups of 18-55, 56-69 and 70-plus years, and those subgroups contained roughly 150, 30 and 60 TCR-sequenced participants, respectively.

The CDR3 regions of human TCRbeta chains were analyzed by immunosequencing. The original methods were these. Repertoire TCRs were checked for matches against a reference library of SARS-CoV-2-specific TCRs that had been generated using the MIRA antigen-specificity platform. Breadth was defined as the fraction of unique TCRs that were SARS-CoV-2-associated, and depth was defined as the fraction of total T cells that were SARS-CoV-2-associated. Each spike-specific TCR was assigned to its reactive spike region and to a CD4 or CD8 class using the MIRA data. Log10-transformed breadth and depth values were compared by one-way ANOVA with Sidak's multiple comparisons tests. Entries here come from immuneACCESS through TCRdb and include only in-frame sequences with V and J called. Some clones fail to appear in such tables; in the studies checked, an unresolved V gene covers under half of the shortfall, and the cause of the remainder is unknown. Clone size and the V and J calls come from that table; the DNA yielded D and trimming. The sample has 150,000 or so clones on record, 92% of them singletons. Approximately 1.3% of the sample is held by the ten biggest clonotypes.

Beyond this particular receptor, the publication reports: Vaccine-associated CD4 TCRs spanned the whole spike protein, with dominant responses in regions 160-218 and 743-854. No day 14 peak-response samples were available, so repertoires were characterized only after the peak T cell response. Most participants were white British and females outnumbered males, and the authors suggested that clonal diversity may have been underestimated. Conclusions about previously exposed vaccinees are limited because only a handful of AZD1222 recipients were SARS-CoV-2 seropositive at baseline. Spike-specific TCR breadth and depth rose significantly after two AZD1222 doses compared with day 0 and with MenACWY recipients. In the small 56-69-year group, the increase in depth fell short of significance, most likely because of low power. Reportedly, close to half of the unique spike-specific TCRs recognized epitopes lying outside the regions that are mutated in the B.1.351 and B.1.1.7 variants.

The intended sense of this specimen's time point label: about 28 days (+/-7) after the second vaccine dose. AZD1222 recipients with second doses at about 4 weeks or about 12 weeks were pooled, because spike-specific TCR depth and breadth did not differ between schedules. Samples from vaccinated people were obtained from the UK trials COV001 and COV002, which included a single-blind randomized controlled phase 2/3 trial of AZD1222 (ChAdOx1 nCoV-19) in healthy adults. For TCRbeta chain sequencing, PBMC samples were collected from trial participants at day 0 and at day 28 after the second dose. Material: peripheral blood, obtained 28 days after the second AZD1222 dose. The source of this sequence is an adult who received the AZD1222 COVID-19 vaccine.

The CDR3 reads CASSQSQSGLDGYTF. Here is the DNA: TGCGCCAGCAGCCAAAGCCAATCAGGGCTAGATGGCTACACCTTC. The chain uses TRBV4-1 and TRBJ1-2; TRBD1 is perhaps the D gene, given 5 matching bases. The CDR3 goes from the cysteine to the phenylalanine over 15 residues. Only CDR3 DNA remains: 45 bases, in frame from the first base. As encoded in the germline V gene, CDR1 is MGHRA while CDR2 is YSYEKL. V is shortened by 2 bases, J by 6 bases, and the region joining them spans 16 bases.